The rows below give T cell receptor beta chains drawn from one sample of a study of T cell repertoires and Cas9 in healthy adults. TCRdb's copy holds only in-frame clones and misses some; the assay was immunoSEQ multiplex PCR. The sample consists of tens of thousands of clones, under 95% of them appearing once. The sequenced sample was CD4+ effector T cells (CD127+, CD25-, CD137-, CD154-) from PBMCs; culture status not recorded. These receptors all come from a human donor in good health. Each CDR3 is given with its conserved first and last residue. A D gene is named only where the DNA matches it firmly. Only part of the rows carry a size: once, few, many, or a class if the clone is expanded.

clone size	J gene	D gene	V gene	CDR3 protein	CDR3 DNA
.	TRBJ2-3	.	TRBV6-1	CASSGGQDADTQYF	TGTGCCAGCAGTGGGGGGCAGGACGCAGATACGCAGTATTTT
.	TRBJ2-7	TRBD1	TRBV6-5	CASIRDRALGEQYF	TGTGCCAGCATCCGCGACAGGGCTCTAGGCGAGCAGTACTTC
.	TRBJ2-5	TRBD2	TRBV9	CASSVSTSGQETQYF	TGTGCCAGCAGCGTTAGTACTAGCGGACAAGAGACCCAGTACTTC
.	TRBJ1-6	.	TRBV6-5	CASSEVRNSPLHF	TGTGCCAGCAGTGAAGTCAGAAATTCACCCCTCCACTTT
once	TRBJ2-7	.	TRBV6-6	CASSLDSYEQYF	TGTGCCAGCAGTCTGGATTCCTACGAGCAGTACTTC
.	TRBJ2-3	TRBD2	TRBV6-5	CASSFSGTHTDTQYF	TGTGCCAGCAGTTTTAGCGGGACTCACACAGATACGCAGTATTTT
.	TRBJ1-2	TRBD1	TRBV2	CASSLRDRGVYGYTF	TGTGCCAGCAGCCTCCGGGACAGGGGAGTCTACGGCTACACCTTC
.	TRBJ2-7	TRBD1	TRBV23-1	CASSHSTGTGGYEQYF	TGCGCCAGCAGTCATTCTACCGGGACAGGGGGCTACGAGCAGTACTTC
.	TRBJ2-3	TRBD1	TRBV28	CASVVQGVTDTQYF	TGTGCCAGTGTGGTACAGGGGGTTACAGATACGCAGTATTTT
few	TRBJ1-6	TRBD1	TRBV19	CASSIILYDRATSSYNSPLHF	TGTGCCAGTAGTATTATCCTCTACGACAGGGCCACAAGCTCCTATAATTCACCCCTCCACTTT
.	TRBJ1-2	TRBD1	TRBV19	CASSPGTGGASGGYTF	TGTGCCAGTAGCCCCGGGACAGGGGGCGCGTCGGGAGGCTACACCTTC
.	TRBJ2-5	TRBD2	TRBV5-1	CASSFRLVSGGEETQYF	TGCGCCAGCAGCTTCCGCCTCGTAAGCGGGGGGGAAGAGACCCAGTACTTC
.	TRBJ2-3	TRBD1	TRBV7-3	CASSAGTGGQGTQYF	TGTGCCAGCAGCGCGGGGACAGGGGGCCAAGGTACGCAGTATTTT
.	TRBJ2-2	TRBD1	TRBV19	CASSTDRVVGVSNTGELFF	TGTGCCAGTAGCACCGACAGGGTTGTGGGGGTATCGAACACCGGGGAGCTGTTTTTT
.	TRBJ1-3	.	TRBV7-9	CASTLIGGNTIYF	TGTGCCAGCACCTTAATAGGCGGAAACACCATATATTTT
.	TRBJ2-2	TRBD1	TRBV11-2	CASSQTGQGVGELFF	TGTGCCAGCAGCCAGACAGGACAGGGAGTCGGGGAGCTGTTTTTT
.	TRBJ1-1	.	TRBV5-1	CASRNTGTVNTEAFF	TGCGCCAGCAGAAATACCGGGACGGTGAACACTGAAGCTTTCTTT
once	TRBJ2-3	TRBD1	TRBV2	CASSRTGGYTDTQYF	TGTGCCAGCAGTCGGACAGGGGGTTACACAGATACGCAGTATTTT
few	TRBJ1-4	TRBD1	TRBV4-1	CASSQERGTGDEKLFF	TGCGCCAGCAGCCAAGAGAGGGGGACAGGGGATGAAAAACTGTTTTTT
.	TRBJ1-6	.	TRBV11-2	CASTESFLSYNSPLHF	TGTGCCAGCACCGAGTCTTTTTTGTCCTATAATTCACCCCTCCACTTT
.	TRBJ1-1	.	TRBV13	CASSLVGGNTEAFF	TGTGCCAGCAGCTTAGTGGGGGGGAACACTGAAGCTTTCTTT
.	TRBJ1-3	.	TRBV6-1	CASSESPLGSGNTIYF	TGTGCCAGCAGTGAGTCCCCTCTGGGCTCTGGAAACACCATATATTTT
.	TRBJ2-7	.	TRBV10-3	CAISDAYEQYF	TGTGCCATCAGTGACGCCTACGAGCAGTACTTC
once	TRBJ1-1	.	TRBV6-5	CASSTNLNTEAFF	TGTGCCAGCTCCACGAACTTGAACACTGAAGCTTTCTTT
once	TRBJ1-1	TRBD1	TRBV6-5	CASSHGTAAFF	TGTGCCAGCAGTCACGGGACAGCCGCTTTCTTT
.	TRBJ2-2	TRBD2	TRBV10-3	CAISESKFGTSGPGNTGELFF	TGTGCCATCAGTGAGTCGAAATTTGGGACTAGCGGGCCCGGGAACACCGGGGAGCTGTTTTTT
.	TRBJ2-7	.	TRBV18	CASSPGQTSEQYF	TGTGCCAGCTCACCAGGACAGACCAGCGAGCAGTACTTC
.	TRBJ2-7	TRBD1	TRBV2	CASSLEGAGEQYF	TGTGCCAGCAGTCTCGAGGGGGCCGGCGAGCAGTACTTC
.	TRBJ2-3	.	TRBV27	CAGTPGRTDTQYF	TGTGCCGGCACCCCGGGAAGAACAGATACGCAGTATTTT
.	TRBJ2-3	.	TRBV27	CASSLLRQGTDTQYF	TGTGCCAGCAGTTTATTGAGGCAGGGCACAGATACGCAGTATTTT
.	TRBJ1-6	TRBD1	TRBV19	CASSSRIRRQGTNSPLHF	TGTGCCAGTAGTTCCAGAATTAGGCGACAGGGGACAAATTCACCCCTCCACTTT